The 12 T cell receptor beta chains below all came from one sample that was sequenced in a study of T-cell reconstitution after alpha-beta-depleted transplantation in children. Researchers prepared the TCRbeta library using unique molecular identifiers, the study reports. MiXCR, applied by TCRdb to the PCR reads, yields one record per CDR3 protein. Of some 200,000 distinct CDR3 sequences in the sample, 6.5% to 7.5% were seen once. The sample was PBMCs from the stem cell graft donor, taken from the stem cell graft. Receptors originate from a human donor who donated a stem cell graft to a child with Wiskott-Aldrich syndrome.

This clonotype was seen a handful of times. The CDR3 spells CASQGNRGRNTEAFF. CDR3 coding DNA: TGTGCCAGCCAAGGAAACAGGGGACGGAACACTGAAGCTTTCTTT. The chain links TRBV27 to TRBJ1-1; 7 positions agree with TRBD1. CDR1 and CDR2 from the germline V gene are MNHEY and SMNVEV (reference sequence). The CDR3 extends over 15 amino acids. Unmatched junction bases numbered 10, after V lost 8 bases and J lost 1 base.

This clonotype was recorded many times. The chain employs TRBV29-1 and TRBJ2-3; no firm D call. Deletions cut 0 bases from V and 0 bases from J, with 7 bases between. The CDR3 loop spans 14 amino acids. Germline lookup yields CDR1 SQVTM and CDR2 ANQGSEA. CDR3 residues: CSVEDDGSTDTQYF. The CDR3 DNA follows: TGCAGCGTTGAAGACGACGGTAGCACAGATACGCAGTATTTT.

This clonotype was observed at least ten times. The rearrangement joins TRBV29-1 to TRBJ2-2; no reliable D call. The CDR3 is 11 amino acids. Germline V gene data show CDR1 as SQVTM and CDR2 as ANQGSEA. The V end was cut by 6 bases, the J end by 9 bases, with 11 bases between. The CDR3 sequence is CSVDQSRELFF. Written as DNA, the CDR3 is TGCAGCGTCGACCAGAGCCGGGAGCTGTTTTTT.

This clonotype occurred a few times. CDR3 in amino acids: CASSLTGFPEAFF. The CDR3 DNA sequence: TGTGCCAGCAGCTTGACAGGGTTCCCTGAAGCTTTCTTT. This chain joins TRBV11-2 and TRBJ1-1, with TRBD1 matching over 7 bases. Germline V gene data show CDR1 as SGHAT and CDR2 as FQNNGV. The CDR3 runs to 13 residues. V lost 3 bases and J lost 6; bases outside the gene matches: 4.

This clonotype was counted between two and nine times. The junction departs from the called germline gene at one end, perhaps through a read error. The CDR3 region is CASSPVGGHQETQYF. The CDR3 coding sequence is TGTGCTAGCAGCCCGGTGGGGGGACACCAAGAGACCCAGTACTTC. The V call is TRBV3-1, the J call TRBJ2-5; tentative D call: TRBD2 (6 bases). CDR3 length: 15 residues. Germline CDR1 is LGHDT and CDR2 is YNNKEL (reference sequence).

The chain joins TRBV20-1 to TRBJ1-3; no reliable D call. The CDR3 is 14 amino acids. Germline loops: CDR1 DFQATT, CDR2 SNEGSKA (reference sequence). Trimming stripped 1 base from V and 4 bases from J, with 11 bases between. CDR3 amino acids: CSARARAAGNTIYF. The CDR3 DNA follows: TGCAGTGCTAGAGCGAGGGCGGCCGGAAACACCATATATTTT.

This clonotype showed up many times. The V and J genes are TRBV12-3 or TRBV12-4 and TRBJ2-3; D is unclear. Trimming pared 3 bases from V and 7 bases from J, leaving 11 bases between. CDR3 length: 13 residues. As DNA, the CDR3 is TGTGCCAGCAGTTTCCTGGAAGCGAATACGCAGTATTTT. This translates into CASSFLEANTQYF.

This clonotype was seen at least ten times. The CDR3 sequence: CASSSRPQILFF. CDR3 nucleotide sequence: TGTGCCAGCAGTTCCCGACCGCAAATATTGTTCTTC. J is TRBJ2-1 and V is TRBV12-3 or TRBV12-4; D gene unclear. The V end was cut by 4 bases, the J end by 15 bases, with 16 bases between. The CDR3 consists of 12 residues.

V usage is TRBV29-1 and J usage is TRBJ1-2; 9 bases fit TRBD1. Per the germline V gene, CDR1 is SQVTM and CDR2 is ANQGSEA. With V trimmed by 6 bases and J by 7 bases, 9 bases remained unmatched. The CDR3 loop spans 13 amino acids. CDR3 nucleotide sequence: TGCAGCGTACAGCAGACAGGGGGTTTTGGCTACACCTTC. It is translated as CSVQQTGGFGYTF.

This clonotype showed up many times. The rearrangement uses TRBV5-1 and TRBJ1-4, with 8 bases that match TRBD1. The germline CDR1 and CDR2 sequences are SGHRS and YFSETQ. V gave up 7 bases and J gave up 8 bases; unmatched junction bases: 10. CDR3 size: 14 residues. CDR3 sequence: CASATDRVDEKLFF. In nucleotides, the CDR3 is TGCGCCAGCGCCACGGACAGGGTTGACGAAAAACTGTTTTTT.

This clonotype was picked up many times. The chain recombines TRBV20-1 with TRBJ1-1, with TRBD1 identical over 7 bases. This CDR3 has 15 amino acids. V shed 0 bases and J 0 bases; nucleotides not matched to a gene: 4. The germline CDR1 and CDR2 sequences are DFQATT and SNEGSKA (reference sequence). CDR3 region: CSARDHGTVNTEAFF. As DNA, the CDR3 is TGCAGTGCTAGAGATCATGGGACAGTGAACACTGAAGCTTTCTTT.

This clonotype was detected ten times or more. The V call is TRBV12-3 or TRBV12-4, the J call TRBJ1-6; possibly TRBD1 for D (6 bases). Trimming removed 4 bases from V and 8 bases from J, with 21 bases in between. This CDR3 is built from 17 residues. The CDR3, as DNA: TGTGCCAGCAGTTGGGGGACACGCGTGGGTTCGGATTCACCCCTCCACTTT. Translated, it gives CASSWGTRVGSDSPLHF.